The rows below give T cell receptor beta chains drawn from one sample of a study of CD8 T cells in ankylosing spondylitis. TCRdb independently ran MiXCR on the 5' RACE reads; one entry per CDR3 protein. Of some 130,000 distinct CDR3 sequences listed, 11% were seen once; the top ten hold roughly 4.3%. Sequencing was done on a sample of blood, either unsorted or a sorted T cell fraction (not recorded which). Receptor source: a female donor with ankylosing spondylitis or in good health (not recorded which). Each CDR3 is given with its conserved first and last residue.

v_gene	j_gene	CDR3aa
TRBV20-1	TRBJ1-2	CSARDRLGGEGYGYTF
TRBV25-1	TRBJ2-1	CASREYAGTGGKKQFF
TRBV29-1	TRBJ2-7	CSGQDSYEQYF
TRBV5-5	TRBJ1-5	CASSFGTRENQPQHF
TRBV18	TRBJ2-1	CASSPQGAGGNEQFF
TRBV28	TRBJ2-7	CASSRTYEQYF
TRBV12-3/TRBV12-4	TRBJ1-6	CASSFGGRGYSPLHF
TRBV12-3/TRBV12-4	TRBJ2-3	CASRSTGFTQYF
TRBV7-9	TRBJ1-2	CASSLDRDNYGYTF
TRBV29-1	TRBJ1-2	CSVRVNYGYTF
TRBV11-2	TRBJ2-1	CASSLRVSYNEQFF
TRBV5-1	TRBJ1-3	CASSVRGSSGNTIYF
TRBV28	TRBJ1-1	CASSLADGGGLVTEAFF